This TCR beta chain appears in the sequencing data of a study of blood T cell repertoires in COVID-19. Study overall: Researchers got acute and convalescent COVID-19 samples from the United States, Italy and Spain.

Trimming cost V 1 base and J 0 bases, with 8 bases left between them. This CDR3 has 15 residues. Germline loops: CDR1 LGHDT, CDR2 YNNKEL (reference sequence). TCRdb keeps only in-frame clones here, not all; method: immunoSEQ multiplex PCR. Among approximately 38,000 clones, about 80% were seen once, and the ten largest hold about 25%. The clonotype originates from a human donor with acute or convalescent COVID-19. The donor label of this sample is uncertain. This chain connects TRBV3-1 (or the pseudogene TRBV3-2) to TRBJ2-3; unclear D gene. Sequences were obtained from peripheral blood. CDR3 residues: CASSQASTSTDTQYF. CDR3 in DNA: TGTGCCAGCAGCCAAGCGTCGACTAGCACAGATACGCAGTATTTT.